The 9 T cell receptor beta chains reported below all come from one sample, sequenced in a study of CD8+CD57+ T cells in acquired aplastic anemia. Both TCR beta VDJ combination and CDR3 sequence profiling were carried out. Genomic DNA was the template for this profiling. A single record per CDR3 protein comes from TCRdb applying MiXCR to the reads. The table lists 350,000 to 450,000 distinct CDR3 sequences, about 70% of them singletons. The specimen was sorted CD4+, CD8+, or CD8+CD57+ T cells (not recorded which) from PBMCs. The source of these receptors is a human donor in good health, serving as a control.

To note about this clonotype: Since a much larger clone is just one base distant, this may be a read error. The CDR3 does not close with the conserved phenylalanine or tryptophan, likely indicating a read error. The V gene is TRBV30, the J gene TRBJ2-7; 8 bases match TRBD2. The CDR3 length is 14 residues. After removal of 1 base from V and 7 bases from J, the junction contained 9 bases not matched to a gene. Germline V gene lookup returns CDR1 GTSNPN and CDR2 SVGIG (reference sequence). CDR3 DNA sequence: TGTGCCTGGAGTGACGGGGGGGGATGGAGTGAGCAGTACCTC. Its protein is CAWSDGGGWSEQYL.

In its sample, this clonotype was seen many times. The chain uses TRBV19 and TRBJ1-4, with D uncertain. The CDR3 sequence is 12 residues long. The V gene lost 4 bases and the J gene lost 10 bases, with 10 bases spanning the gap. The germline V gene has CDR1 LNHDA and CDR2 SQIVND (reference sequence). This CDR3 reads CASSSDFGKLFF. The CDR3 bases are TGTGCCAGTAGTAGTGATTTCGGAAAACTGTTTTTT.

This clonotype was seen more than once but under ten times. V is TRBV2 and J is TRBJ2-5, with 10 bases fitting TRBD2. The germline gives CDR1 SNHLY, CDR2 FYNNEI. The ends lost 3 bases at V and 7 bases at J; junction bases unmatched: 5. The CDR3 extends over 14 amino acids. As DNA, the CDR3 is TGTGCCAGCAGTGAGAAAAGGACTAGCGGGACCCAGTACTTC. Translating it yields CASSEKRTSGTQYF.

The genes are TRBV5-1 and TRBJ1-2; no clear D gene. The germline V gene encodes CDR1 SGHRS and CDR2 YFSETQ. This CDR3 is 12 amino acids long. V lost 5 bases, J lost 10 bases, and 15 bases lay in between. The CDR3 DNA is TGCGCCAGCAGTCGGGCCTTTACTGTCTACACCTTC. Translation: CASSRAFTVYTF.

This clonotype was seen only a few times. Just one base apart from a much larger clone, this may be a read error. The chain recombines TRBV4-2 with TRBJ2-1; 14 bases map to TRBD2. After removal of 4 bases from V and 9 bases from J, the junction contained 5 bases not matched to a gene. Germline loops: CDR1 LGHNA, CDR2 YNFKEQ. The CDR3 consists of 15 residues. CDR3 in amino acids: CASSLTSGGASEQFF. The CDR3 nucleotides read TGTGCCAGCAGCCTGACTAGCGGGGGGGCAAGTGAGCAGTTCTTC.

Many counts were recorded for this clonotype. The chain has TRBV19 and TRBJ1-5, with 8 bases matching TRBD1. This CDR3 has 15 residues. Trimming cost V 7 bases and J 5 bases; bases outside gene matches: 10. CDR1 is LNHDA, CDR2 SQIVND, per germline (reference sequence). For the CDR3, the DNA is TGTGCCAGTAACCCCGGGACAGGCCTTGATCAGCCCCAGCATTTT. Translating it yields CASNPGTGLDQPQHF.

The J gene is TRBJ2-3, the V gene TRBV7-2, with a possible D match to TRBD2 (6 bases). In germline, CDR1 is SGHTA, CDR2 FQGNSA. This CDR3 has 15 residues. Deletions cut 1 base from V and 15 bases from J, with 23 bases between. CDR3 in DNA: TGTGCCAGCAGCTTAGTACGGGGGAGCGCAGATACGCCATATTTT. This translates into CASSLVRGSADTPYF.

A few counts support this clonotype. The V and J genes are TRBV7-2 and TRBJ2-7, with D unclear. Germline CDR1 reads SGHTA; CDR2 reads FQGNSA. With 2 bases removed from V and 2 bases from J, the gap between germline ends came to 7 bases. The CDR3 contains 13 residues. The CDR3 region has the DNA TGTGCCAGCAGCTTATCACTTACCTACGAGCAGTACTTC. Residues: CASSLSLTYEQYF. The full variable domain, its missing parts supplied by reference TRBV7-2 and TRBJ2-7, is GAGVSQSPSNKVTEKGKDVELRCDPISGHTALYWYRQSLGQGLEFLIYFQGNSAPDKSGLPSDRFSAERTGGSVSTLTIQRTQQEDSAVYLCASSLSLTYEQYFGPGTRLTVT.

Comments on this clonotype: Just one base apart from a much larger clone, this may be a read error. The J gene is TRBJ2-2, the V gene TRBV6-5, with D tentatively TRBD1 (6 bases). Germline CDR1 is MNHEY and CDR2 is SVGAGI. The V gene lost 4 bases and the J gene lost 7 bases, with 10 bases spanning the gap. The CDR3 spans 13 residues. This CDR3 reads CASSSPGVGELFF. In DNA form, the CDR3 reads TGTGCCAGCAGTTCTCCAGGGGTCGGGGAGCTGTTTTTT.